The clone carrying this T cell receptor (beta chain) was detected ten times or more. No antigen is known for it. The library tagged individual cDNA molecules with unique molecular identifiers. As handled by the study authors: The number of TCRs in each sample had a median of approximately 96,000 and spanned roughly 23,224 to 750,000. TCRdb reprocessed the RACE reads with MiXCR, giving one entry per CDR3 protein. The V and J calls were determined by TCRdb, not by the authors. The sample gives 35,000 to 50,000 distinct CDR3 sequences, roughly 4.5% of which show up once; about 1.5% is in the top ten. The sample's time point: healthy volunteer bleed at 2 weeks. Whole blood, unfractionated, served as the material for total RNA extraction. The data belong to a study of human T cells and chemical hapten exposure. Study information: Slight differences in pooled library volume were the main source of varying TCR yields across samples.

Germline CDR1 is SGHNT and CDR2 is YYREEE (reference sequence). This CDR3 comprises 15 residues. With V trimmed by 3 bases and J by 4 bases, 5 bases remained unmatched. General observations from the study: TCRs above 1 in 1000 frequency did not change with DPC sensitization.

The receptor was isolated from a female donor in good health. Some clones in this sample may be carry-over from other donors' samples. Sample: whole blood. This chain links TRBV5-4 with TRBJ2-2; TRBD1 agrees at 8 bases. CDR3 loop: CASSSGQGRTGELFF. The CDR3 bases are TGTGCCAGCAGCTCCGGACAGGGTCGCACCGGGGAGCTGTTTTTT.